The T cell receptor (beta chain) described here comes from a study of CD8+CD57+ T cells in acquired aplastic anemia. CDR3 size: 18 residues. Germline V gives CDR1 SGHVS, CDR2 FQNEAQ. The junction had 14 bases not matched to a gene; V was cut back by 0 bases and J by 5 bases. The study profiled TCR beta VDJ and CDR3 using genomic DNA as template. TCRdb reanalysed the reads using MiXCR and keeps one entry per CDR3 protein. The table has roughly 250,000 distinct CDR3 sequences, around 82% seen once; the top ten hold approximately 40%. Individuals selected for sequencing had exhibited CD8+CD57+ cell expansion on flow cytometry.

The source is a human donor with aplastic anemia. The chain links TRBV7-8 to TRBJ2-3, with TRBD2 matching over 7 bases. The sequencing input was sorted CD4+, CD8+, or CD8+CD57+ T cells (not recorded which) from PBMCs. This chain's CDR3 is CASSLALGGSCGKDTQYF. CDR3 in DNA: TGTGCCAGCAGCTTAGCGCTGGGGGGGAGCTGTGGCAAAGATACGCAGTATTTT.